One and the same sample provided the 18 T cell receptor beta chains below, sequenced in a study of cytomegalovirus exposure and HLA in healthy donors. With 60 Vbeta and 13 Jbeta primers, the PCR was carried out. Some clones are missing from TCRdb's copy, which holds only in-frame ones; the method was immunoSEQ multiplex PCR. This table has roughly 160,000 clones, 82% appearing once. What was sequenced was PBMCs. All receptors come from a male donor in good health and CMV-seropositive.

The genes are TRBV7-7 and TRBJ2-1; 16 nucleotides line up with TRBD2. V shed 5 bases, J shed 4 bases, and the junction held 2 bases outside the gene matches. Germline CDR1 SSHAT, CDR2 FNYEAQ (reference sequence). The CDR3 has 16 residues. The CDR3 protein is CASSQGLAGGYNEQFF. Written as DNA, the CDR3 is TGTGCCAGCAGCCAGGGACTAGCGGGAGGGTACAATGAGCAGTTCTTC.

This clone appeared once. V usage is TRBV9 and J usage is TRBJ1-3; 7 bases line up with TRBD1. Losses at the gene ends were 0 bases for V and 5 bases for J; bases not matched to a gene: 5. In germline, CDR1 is SGDLS, CDR2 YYNGEE. The CDR3 has 15 amino acids. CDR3 loop: CASSVVGDSRNTIYF. The DNA of the CDR3 is TGTGCCAGCAGCGTAGTGGGGGACAGCAGAAACACCATATATTTT.

The chain is built from TRBV25-1 and TRBJ1-1, with 7 bases fitting TRBD1. The germline V gene has CDR1 MGHDK and CDR2 SYGVNS. The CDR3 runs 18 residues. Losses at the gene ends were 6 bases for V and 5 bases for J; bases not matched to a gene: 21. In DNA, the CDR3 is TGTGCCAGCAGCATAACCGGGACAGCTCTTTCTAGAGGGACTGAAGCTTTCTTT. Protein: CASSITGTALSRGTEAFF. Full variable domain (missing parts from reference TRBV25-1 and TRBJ1-1): EADIYQTPRYLVIGTGKKITLECSQTMGHDKMYWYQQDPGMELHLIHYSYGVNSTEKGDLSSESTVSRIRTEHFPLTLESARPSHTSQYLCASSITGTALSRGTEAFFGQGTRLTVV.

This rearrangement joins TRBV6-5 to TRBJ2-1, with 7 bases aligning to TRBD2. The CDR3 sequence is 14 residues long. V lost 7 bases, J lost 9 bases, and 12 bases stayed unmatched. Germline V CDR1 and CDR2: MNHEY, SVGAGI. The CDR3 loop reads CASTLNLREGEQFF. Here the CDR3 DNA reads TGTGCCAGCACCCTAAACCTCAGGGAGGGTGAGCAGTTCTTC.

This chain connects TRBV19 to TRBJ2-7, with a weak D call TRBD1 (6 bases). The germline gives CDR1 LNHDA, CDR2 SQIVND (reference sequence). This CDR3 region has 14 residues. The V end lost 5 bases, the J end lost 3 bases, and 14 bases lay between the germline ends. CDR3 region: CASSGRDTNYEQYF. The CDR3 DNA follows: TGTGCCAGTAGTGGCCGGGACACCAACTACGAGCAGTACTTC.

The chain is built from TRBV18 and TRBJ1-5; D remains ambiguous. V was shortened by 1 base and J by 5 bases, with 12 bases between the two germline ends. CDR1 is KGHSH, CDR2 LQKENI, per germline. The CDR3 has 15 residues. CDR3 loop: CASSPLSGGDQPQHF. As DNA, the CDR3 is TGTGCCAGCTCACCACTAAGCGGTGGGGATCAGCCCCAGCATTTT.

This chain links TRBV5-4 with TRBJ2-3, with D maybe TRBD2 (5 bases). The ends were cut back, 5 bases at V and 6 bases at J, with 10 bases in the middle. This CDR3 spans 12 amino acids. Germline V lookup: CDR1 SGHNT, CDR2 YYREEE (reference sequence). CDR3 coding DNA: TGTGCCAGCAGTGGGGTAGCGGATACGCAGTATTTT. Protein product: CASSGVADTQYF.

CDR3 in amino acids: CSAMGLAGYF. In DNA form, the CDR3 reads TGCAGTGCCATGGGACTAGCGGGGTACTTC. V gene TRBV20-1 combines with J gene TRBJ2-7; 12 bases map to TRBD2. The junction had 3 bases not matched to a gene; V was cut back by 6 bases and J by 12 bases. Looked up from germline, CDR1 is DFQATT and CDR2 is SNEGSKA (reference sequence). CDR3 length: 10 residues.

The chain couples TRBV5-1 to TRBJ2-3; 15 bases agree with TRBD2. The germline CDR1 and CDR2 sequences are SGHRS and YFSETQ. V was pared by 0 bases and J by 3 bases, with 2 bases of the junction left unmatched. The CDR3 has 17 amino acids. CDR3 loop: CASSLGGTSGGTDTQYF. Here the CDR3 DNA reads TGCGCCAGCAGCTTGGGAGGGACTAGCGGGGGGACAGATACGCAGTATTTT.

V is TRBV7-9 and J is TRBJ2-4; 10 nucleotides match TRBD1. The CDR3 length is 14 residues. Germline V gene sequence: CDR1 SEHNR, CDR2 FQNEAQ (reference sequence). The V segment lost 5 bases and the J segment 9 bases; nucleotides outside the gene matches: 7. The CDR3 DNA is TGTGCCAGCAGCCCCCTGGACAGGGGGGGCATTCAGTACTTC. Residues: CASSPLDRGGIQYF.

The gene calls are TRBV7-7 and TRBJ2-1; 8 nucleotides agree with TRBD1. V dropped 1 base and J dropped 3; count of bases not matched to a gene: 5. Per the germline V gene, CDR1 is SSHAT and CDR2 is FNYEAQ (reference sequence). This CDR3 has 16 amino acids. CDR3 nucleotide sequence: TGTGCCAGCAGCTTAGGCGGACAGGGAAGCTACAATGAGCAGTTCTTC. Its translation is CASSLGGQGSYNEQFF.

Regarding this clone: One junction end does not reproduce the germline sequence, and a read error may be involved. The chain recombines TRBV7-2 with TRBJ1-1; a possible D gene is TRBD1 (6 bases). This CDR3 has 13 amino acids. Germline V CDR1 and CDR2: SGHTA, FQGNSA. The CDR3 DNA follows: TGTGCCAGCAGCTCTCAAAGGGACACTGAGGCTTTCTTT. Its translation is CASSSQRDTEAFF.

CDR3 DNA: TGTGCCAGCAGAATCCGGGACTGGGGGATCTACGAGCAGTACTTC. This translates into CASRIRDWGIYEQYF. V gene TRBV6-1 combines with J gene TRBJ2-7, with a weak D call TRBD2 (6 bases). The germline gives CDR1 MNHNS, CDR2 SASEGT. The CDR3 has 15 residues. Trimming cost V 6 bases and J 3 bases, with 18 bases left between them.

The count of this clone is one. The chain is built from TRBV18 and TRBJ1-2; D is unclear. The V gene lost 0 bases and the J gene lost 5 bases, with 7 bases spanning the gap. Per the germline V gene, CDR1 is KGHSH and CDR2 is LQKENI. The length of the CDR3 is 13 residues. For the CDR3, the DNA is TGTGCCAGCTCACCACCCAGGAATTATGGCTACACCTTC. Protein: CASSPPRNYGYTF.

The chain couples TRBV5-4 to TRBJ2-2; TRBD2 matches at 8 bases. The CDR3 spans 14 residues. V lost 0 bases and J lost 7; bases outside the gene matches: 2. Germline V gene sequence: CDR1 SGHNT, CDR2 YYREEE (reference sequence). The DNA of the CDR3 is TGTGCCAGCAGCTTGGTAGCGGGGAGCGGGGAGCTGTTTTTT. Translated, it gives CASSLVAGSGELFF.

The chain is built from TRBV10-3 and TRBJ1-1, with a possible D match to TRBD1 (5 bases). Germline CDR1 ENHRY, CDR2 SYGVKD. Trimming pared 3 bases from V and 1 base from J, leaving 9 bases between. The CDR3 runs to 14 residues. In DNA, the CDR3 is TGTGCCATCAGTGACAGGGTGGGGAACACTGAAGCTTTCTTT. Protein product: CAISDRVGNTEAFF.

V and J are TRBV2 and TRBJ2-5; 7 nucleotides line up with TRBD1. Germline-derived CDR1 and CDR2 are SNHLY and FYNNEI. CDR3 length: 14 residues. V lost 5 bases to trimming and J lost 2 bases; unmatched junction nucleotides: 5. The CDR3 nucleotides are TGTGCCAGCAGTTCCGACAGGGTTCAAGAGACCCAGTACTTC. This gives the protein CASSSDRVQETQYF.

As DNA, the CDR3 is TGTGCCAGCAGCCCGTGGACTAGCGGGGGGTACGAGCAGTACTTC. It yields the protein CASSPWTSGGYEQYF. The rearrangement uses TRBV5-8 and TRBJ2-7; 14 bases align to TRBD2. V shed 4 bases and J 4 bases; nucleotides not matched to a gene: 4. The CDR3 length is 15 residues. Germline CDR1 SGHTS, CDR2 YDEGEE. Full variable domain (remainder filled in from reference TRBV5-8 and TRBJ2-7): EAGVTQSPTHLIKTRGQQATLRCSPISGHTSVYWYQQALGLGLQFLLWYDEGEERNRGNFPPRFSGRQFPNYSSELNVNALELEDSALYLCASSPWTSGGYEQYFGPGTRLTVT.